A single sample is the source of the 18 T cell receptor beta chains below, sequenced in a study of cytomegalovirus exposure and HLA in healthy donors. It was with 60 Vbeta and 13 Jbeta primers that the PCR ran. Clones were read by immunoSEQ multiplex PCR, and TCRdb kept only the in-frame ones, dropping some. The repertoire includes 30,000 to 40,000 clones, about 72% of them detected once, and 8.4% sits in the top ten. Input material: PBMCs. These receptor sequences come from a woman younger than 45 in good health and CMV-seropositive.

This clone turned up a few times. The CDR3 DNA reads TGTGCCAGCAGCTTCGGCGGGAACCCCAAAAATGGCTACACCTTC. Protein product: CASSFGGNPKNGYTF. The chain carries TRBV7-9 and TRBJ1-2; D remains unclear. CDR3 length equals 15 residues. The V end lost 3 bases, the J end lost 6 bases, and 17 bases lay between the germline ends. From germline, CDR1 is SEHNR and CDR2 FQNEAQ (reference sequence). The full variable domain, in which reference TRBV7-9 and TRBJ1-2 provide the parts outside the CDR3, is DTGVSQNPRHKITKRGQNVTFRCDPISEHNRLYWYRQTLGQGPEFLTYFQNEAQLEKSRLLSDRFSAERPKGSFSTLEIQRTEQGDSAMYLCASSFGGNPKNGYTFGSGTRLTVV.

The chain combines TRBV5-4 with TRBJ1-2; TRBD1 agrees at 9 bases. The CDR3 contains 15 residues. Germline V lookup: CDR1 SGHNT, CDR2 YYREEE (reference sequence). V dropped 5 bases and J dropped 1; count of bases not matched to a gene: 6. The CDR3 region is CASRGTGTGNYGYTF. Here the CDR3 DNA reads TGTGCCAGCAGAGGGACAGGGACCGGTAACTATGGCTACACCTTC.

The CDR3 DNA reads TGCGCCAGCAGCCAAGGGCGGGATTCCTCCTACGAGCAGTACTTC. This encodes CASSQGRDSSYEQYF. The V and J genes are TRBV4-1 and TRBJ2-7, with a weak D call TRBD2 (6 bases). Germline values: CDR1 MGHRA, CDR2 YSYEKL. The CDR3 sequence is 15 residues long. The V and J ends lost 1 base and 0 bases respectively, with 10 bases between them.

CDR3 sequence reads: CASSASTLNTEAFF. The CDR3 coding sequence is TGTGCCAGCAGTGCCAGTACATTGAACACTGAAGCTTTCTTT. The gene calls are TRBV6-5 and TRBJ1-1; D gene ambiguous. The CDR3 spans 14 residues. Trimming cost V 5 bases and J 0 bases, with 10 bases left between them. CDR1 and CDR2 (germline): MNHEY, SVGAGI.

This chain connects TRBV6-1 to TRBJ2-1, with 9 bases that match TRBD2. V shed 3 bases, J shed 2 bases, and the junction held 2 bases outside the gene matches. Germline CDR1 MNHNS, CDR2 SASEGT. The CDR3 consists of 15 residues. CDR3 sequence: CASSDGGGAYNEQFF. The CDR3 DNA reads as TGTGCCAGCAGTGATGGCGGGGGGGCCTACAATGAGCAGTTCTTC.

This chain links TRBV15 with TRBJ2-3; no clear D gene. Germline values: CDR1 LNHNV, CDR2 YYDKDF (reference sequence). The ends were cut back, 8 bases at V and 1 base at J, with 16 bases in the middle. CDR3 size: 15 residues. CDR3 loop: CATSTSHPGTDTQYF. CDR3 DNA sequence: TGTGCCACCTCGACAAGCCATCCTGGCACAGATACGCAGTATTTT.

The rearrangement uses TRBV16 and TRBJ1-2, with 8 bases fitting TRBD1. From germline, CDR1 is KGHSY and CDR2 FQNENV. The ends lost 4 bases at V and 8 bases at J; junction bases unmatched: 9. There are 14 residues in the CDR3. In DNA, the CDR3 is TGTGCCAGCAGCCGTCAACCAGGGGGCCAAGGCTACACCTTC. Translation gives CASSRQPGGQGYTF.

This chain connects TRBV5-6 to TRBJ1-2; D might be TRBD1 (6 bases). Germline CDR1 SGHDT, CDR2 YYEEEE. The length of the CDR3 is 16 residues. The V and J ends lost 3 bases and 4 bases respectively, with 19 bases between them. The DNA of the CDR3 is TGTGCCAGCAGCTGGGAAACAGGGATTCCGCGCTATGGCTACACCTTC. Amino acid sequence: CASSWETGIPRYGYTF.

The J gene is TRBJ2-5, the V gene TRBV27, with 10 bases identical to TRBD1. TRBJ2-7 explains the end of the DNA better; the J call may be wrong. CDR1 MNHEY and CDR2 SMNVEV come from the germline V gene (reference sequence). This CDR3 contains 13 residues. The CDR3, as DNA: TGTGCCAGCCGACAGACAGGGGGCCGCGAGCAGTACTTC. Its protein product is CASRQTGGREQYF.

The genes are TRBV30 and TRBJ1-2; D ambiguous. Germline V gene lookup returns CDR1 GTSNPN and CDR2 SVGIG (reference sequence). The CDR3 runs to 12 residues. Trimming removed 1 base from V and 8 bases from J, with 11 bases in between. The CDR3 loop is CAWSDSSWGYTF. The CDR3 DNA is TGTGCCTGGAGTGACAGTTCTTGGGGCTACACCTTC.

This chain joins TRBV18 and TRBJ1-5; maybe TRBD1 (6 bases). Deletions cut 3 bases from V and 4 bases from J, with 13 bases between. Germline CDR1 is KGHSH and CDR2 is LQKENI. CDR3 length: 15 amino acids. The CDR3 DNA reads as TGTGCCAGCTCACCGGGGGGGCGCCCTAATCAGCCCCAGCATTTT. Translated, it gives CASSPGGRPNQPQHF.

The V and J genes are TRBV14 and TRBJ2-1, with a possible D match to TRBD1 (5 bases). V was clipped by 10 bases and J by 3 bases, with 16 bases between them. Germline-derived CDR1 and CDR2 are SGHDN and FVKESK. The CDR3 runs to 14 residues. CDR3 sequence: CATKKGPNYNEQFF. CDR3 bases: TGTGCCACCAAGAAGGGGCCAAACTACAATGAGCAGTTCTTC.

This clone was found once. CDR3 protein: CASSEGLYSNQPQHF. CDR3 DNA sequence: TGCGCCAGCAGTGAGGGACTTTATAGCAATCAGCCCCAGCATTTT. The chain carries TRBV5-1 and TRBJ1-5, with D perhaps TRBD1 (5 bases). Trimming pared 5 bases from V and 0 bases from J, leaving 12 bases between. Germline V CDR1 and CDR2: SGHRS, YFSETQ. The CDR3 runs to 15 residues.

The V gene is TRBV6-5, the J gene TRBJ1-2; 8 nucleotides line up with TRBD1. Germline values: CDR1 MNHEY, CDR2 SVGAGI. After removal of 10 bases from V and 3 bases from J, the junction contained 7 bases not matched to a gene. CDR3 length: 13 residues. CDR3 DNA: TGTGCCACTCAAGCGGACAGGGACTATGGCTACACCTTC. It yields the protein CATQADRDYGYTF.

This rearrangement joins TRBV7-2 to TRBJ2-5; 7 bases are a match to TRBD2. CDR3 length equals 16 residues. CDR1 and CDR2 from the germline V gene are SGHTA and FQGNSA. Trimming removed 4 bases from V and 1 base from J; junction bases left unmatched: 9. DNA of the CDR3: TGTGCCAGCAGCTCCCGACTAGCTTGGCTCCAAGAGACCCAGTACTTC. Its translation is CASSSRLAWLQETQYF.

This clone has only one observation. The chain couples TRBV2 to TRBJ2-2; D ambiguous. The CDR3 covers 13 residues. Germline V lookup: CDR1 SNHLY, CDR2 FYNNEI. V was trimmed by 6 bases and J by 0 bases, leaving 5 bases between them. The CDR3 is CASSFANTGELFF. Here the CDR3 DNA reads TGTGCCAGCAGCTTCGCGAACACCGGGGAGCTGTTTTTT.

The genes are TRBV7-9 and TRBJ2-5, with D maybe TRBD2 (6 bases). TRBJ2-7 matches the DNA end more closely, so the J call is doubtful. Germline-derived CDR1 and CDR2 are SEHNR and FQNEAQ (reference sequence). The CDR3 is made up of 15 amino acids. CDR3 protein: CASSLLGGASYEQYF. The DNA of the CDR3 is TGTGCCAGCAGCTTATTAGGCGGGGCCTCCTACGAGCAGTACTTC.

The rearrangement uses TRBV30 and TRBJ2-1; D uncertain. Germline CDR1 reads GTSNPN; CDR2 reads SVGIG (reference sequence). V lost 4 bases to trimming and J lost 4 bases, with 5 bases between them. CDR3 length: 11 amino acids. CDR3 sequence (DNA): TGTGCCTGGACTGAGTACAATGAGCAGTTCTTC. As protein: CAWTEYNEQFF.